Listed here is a single T cell receptor beta chain. The table came from immunoSEQ multiplex PCR; TCRdb's copy has only in-frame clones and leaves some out. The profile shows some 200,000 clones, around 90% of them singletons. Germline values: CDR1 MDHEN, CDR2 SYDVKM. The CDR3 has 14 amino acids. Trimming cost V 3 bases and J 7 bases, with 10 bases left between them. This record comes from a study of blood T cell repertoires in COVID-19. At the level of the study: Spain, Italy and the United States supplied samples that represented acute and convalescent COVID-19. T cells, B-cell-depleted T cells, or PBMCs supplied cDNA or gDNA.

V usage is TRBV28 and J usage is TRBJ1-6; possibly TRBD1 for D (5 bases). Material: peripheral blood. This sequence originates from a man aged 35 to 55 with active or convalescent COVID-19. CDR3 sequence: CASSFPGVNSPLHF. The CDR3 DNA follows: TGTGCCAGCAGTTTTCCGGGGGTAAATTCACCCCTCCACTTT.